Detailed here is one T cell receptor (beta chain). It lacks a known antigen. Per-base quality was not reported, and no clone a single base away is much larger than it. TCRbeta CDR3 regions were amplified from genomic DNA using the immunoSEQ Assay, a bias-controlled multiplex PCR. Under the source paper's analysis protocol: The number of nucleated cells in each sample was estimated by amplification of reference gene primers within the assay. Sequence reads were collapsed and filtered to measure the absolute abundance of every unique TCRbeta CDR3 rearrangement. Productive Simpson clonality was computed per sample as the square root of Simpson's diversity index over productive rearrangements. What TCRdb holds here is the immuneACCESS table cut down to in-frame rearrangements. Part of the clones is not present; checked against another copy, under half of the missing clones reflect an unresolved V gene, and the others are unexplained. V and J calls and clone size come straight from that table; D and trimming were deduced from the DNA. The sample records approximately 350,000 clones, approximately 88% of which are singletons. The biggest ten clones account for approximately 3% of the sample.

The record originates from a study of blood T cell repertoires in COVID-19 (dated by TCRdb to 2018 to 2020). Broadly, across the study: Collaborator samples came from the United States, Italy and Spain and covered acute and convalescent phases of COVID-19. Subjects who had been exposed to COVID-19, were actively infected with it, or had recovered from it provided the deeply sampled blood TCRbeta repertoires that made up the dataset. Nearly every sample came with metadata listing a de-identified subject ID, COVID-19 status, age in years and sex. The prospective study material was composed of cDNA or gDNA derived from T cells, B-cell-depleted T cells, or PBMCs. Samples were obtained from the ongoing ImmuneRACE study (first 160 participants) and from 1,254 subjects provided by 6 global collaborators. The repertoires were released in a freely available public database meant as a resource for research on the immune response to SARS-CoV-2. Where available, HLA class I and class II types were obtained from metadata supplied by the sample provider rather than from assay-based typing. Beyond this particular receptor, the publication reports: The amount of clinical and demographic metadata varied by source and participant and was provided uncurated.

At one collaborating source in Seattle, patients were enrolled during active infection and were followed longitudinally through the course of disease. Collaborating institutions collected whole blood in K2EDTA tubes following their own protocols. Collaborator samples were shipped for TCRbeta analysis as frozen whole blood, isolated PBMCs, or DNA extracted from either sample type. The receptor was derived from a woman younger than 45 with COVID-19, enrolled during active disease. Sequencing was performed on peripheral blood.

The CDR3 reads CASSPGLVGLGEQFF. Here is the DNA: TGTGCCAGCAGCCCCGGACTAGTCGGGCTGGGTGAGCAGTTCTTC. The chain employs TRBV6-2 or TRBV6-3 and TRBJ2-1; 7 junctional bases match TRBD2. From its cysteine to its phenylalanine, the CDR3 spans 15 amino acids. Only the CDR3 DNA stays, 45 bases, in frame from base 1. The germline V gene provides CDR1 MNHEY and CDR2 SVGEGT. Relative to germline, V is missing 6 bases and J is missing 9 bases, with 14 bases of the junction outside any gene match.